These T cell receptor beta chains were read from a single sample in a study of cytomegalovirus exposure and HLA in healthy donors. Clones were read by immunoSEQ multiplex PCR, and TCRdb kept only the in-frame ones, dropping some. The profile covers under 85,000 clones, with around three quarters appearing a single time and approximately 20% taken by the ten largest. The sequenced sample was PBMCs. The receptors were gathered from a woman aged 40-49 years in good health and CMV-seropositive. Both conserved end residues are part of each CDR3. D genes are given only for firm matches. Size tells how often a clone was seen (once, few, many) or the class of an expanded clone, and some rows leave it out.

CDR3nt: TGTGCCAGCAGCTTAGGGGGTGAGGGCCGAAGCTCCTACGAGCAGTACTTC; CDR3aa: CASSLGGEGRSSYEQYF; abundance: -; v_gene: TRBV7-9; j_gene: TRBJ2-7; d_gene: -
CDR3nt: TGTGCCAGCAGTTATCCGGGACAGGGGCCCTATGGCAATCAGCCCCAGCATTTT; CDR3aa: CASSYPGQGPYGNQPQHF; abundance: -; v_gene: TRBV6-9; j_gene: TRBJ1-5; d_gene: TRBD1
CDR3nt: TGCAGCGTCTACAACTATGGCTACACCTTC; CDR3aa: CSVYNYGYTF; abundance: -; v_gene: TRBV29-1; j_gene: TRBJ1-2; d_gene: -
CDR3nt: TGTGCCAGCAGAAGGGACAGGGGCGGCGGGGCCAACGTCCTGACTTTC; CDR3aa: CASRRDRGGGANVLTF; abundance: few; v_gene: TRBV2; j_gene: TRBJ2-6; d_gene: TRBD1
CDR3nt: TGTGCCAGCAGTGAACGAGGGGGAGGGACCTACAATGAGCAGTTCTTC; CDR3aa: CASSERGGGTYNEQFF; abundance: medium-sized; v_gene: TRBV6-1; j_gene: TRBJ2-1; d_gene: -
CDR3nt: TGCGCCAGCAGCTTGGGGGCCTCTAGCGGGTACACAGATACGCAGTATTTT; CDR3aa: CASSLGASSGYTDTQYF; abundance: -; v_gene: TRBV5-1; j_gene: TRBJ2-3; d_gene: TRBD2
CDR3nt: TGTGCCAGCAGGTTGGGACTAGCGGGAGGAAACAATGAGCAGTTCTTC; CDR3aa: CASRLGLAGGNNEQFF; abundance: -; v_gene: TRBV5-6; j_gene: TRBJ2-1; d_gene: TRBD2
CDR3nt: TGTGCCAGCAGTGAACTATCCGGCACAGATACGCAGTATTTT; CDR3aa: CASSELSGTDTQYF; abundance: once; v_gene: TRBV2; j_gene: TRBJ2-3; d_gene: -
CDR3nt: TGTGCCAGTAGTAACGGACTAGCGGGGAGCACAGATACGCAGTATTTT; CDR3aa: CASSNGLAGSTDTQYF; abundance: -; v_gene: TRBV19; j_gene: TRBJ2-3; d_gene: TRBD2
CDR3nt: TGTGCCAGCAGCCAAGAAATCGGGTTTGGAGCTAACTATGGCTACACCTTC; CDR3aa: CASSQEIGFGANYGYTF; abundance: -; v_gene: TRBV14; j_gene: TRBJ1-2; d_gene: -
CDR3nt: TGTGCCAGCAGTTTGCCGACAGGGGGCAAAAGGGAGCTGTTTTTT; CDR3aa: CASSLPTGGKRELFF; abundance: once; v_gene: TRBV28; j_gene: TRBJ2-2; d_gene: TRBD1
CDR3nt: TGTGCCAGCAGCTCGGGACTTGGGTACAATGAGCAGTTCTTC; CDR3aa: CASSSGLGYNEQFF; abundance: few; v_gene: TRBV11-3; j_gene: TRBJ2-1; d_gene: -
CDR3nt: TGTGCCAGCAGTGAACTAGCGGGGGGGCACGAGCAGTACTTC; CDR3aa: CASSELAGGHEQYF; abundance: -; v_gene: TRBV6-1; j_gene: TRBJ2-7; d_gene: TRBD2
CDR3nt: TGTGCCAGCAGCTTATTAGGGGGTTTTAATGAGCAGTTCTTC; CDR3aa: CASSLLGGFNEQFF; abundance: -; v_gene: TRBV11-2; j_gene: TRBJ2-1; d_gene: -
CDR3nt: TGTGCCAGCAGCTTATACAGACAAGAGACCCAGTACTTC; CDR3aa: CASSLYRQETQYF; abundance: many; v_gene: TRBV7-6; j_gene: TRBJ2-5; d_gene: -
CDR3nt: TGTGCCAGCCTTCCTCCCGGGACTAGCACTAATACGCAGTATTTT; CDR3aa: CASLPPGTSTNTQYF; abundance: -; v_gene: TRBV27; j_gene: TRBJ2-3; d_gene: TRBD2
CDR3nt: TGTGCCACCAGCAGAGTACGAGGACTTCGTTACAATGAGCAGTTCTTC; CDR3aa: CATSRVRGLRYNEQFF; abundance: -; v_gene: TRBV15; j_gene: TRBJ2-1; d_gene: -
CDR3nt: TGTGCCAGCAGCGCATTTACCCGACTAGCGGGGCCAGATACGCAGTATTTT; CDR3aa: CASSAFTRLAGPDTQYF; abundance: -; v_gene: TRBV5-6; j_gene: TRBJ2-3; d_gene: TRBD2
CDR3nt: TGTGCCAGCAGGACAATAAGGACTAGCGGGAGGGTCAACAATGAGCAGTTCTTC; CDR3aa: CASRTIRTSGRVNNEQFF; abundance: -; v_gene: TRBV28; j_gene: TRBJ2-1; d_gene: TRBD2
CDR3nt: TGCGCCAGCAGCTCGCAACCACAGGGCAGCACAGATACGCAGTATTTT; CDR3aa: CASSSQPQGSTDTQYF; abundance: few; v_gene: TRBV5-1; j_gene: TRBJ2-3; d_gene: -
CDR3nt: TGTGCCAGTAGTATGGAGACTAGGCAAGTCAGTGAGCAGTTCTTC; CDR3aa: CASSMETRQVSEQFF; abundance: -; v_gene: TRBV19; j_gene: TRBJ2-1; d_gene: -
CDR3nt: TGTGCCAGCAGTTACGGCCGAGGGCTCGGCTACACCTTC; CDR3aa: CASSYGRGLGYTF; abundance: -; v_gene: TRBV6-5; j_gene: TRBJ1-2; d_gene: -
CDR3nt: TGTGCCAGCAGTGAAGTAGCGGGAACGCAAGAGACCCAGTACTTC; CDR3aa: CASSEVAGTQETQYF; abundance: -; v_gene: TRBV6-1; j_gene: TRBJ2-5; d_gene: TRBD2
CDR3nt: TGTGCCTGGGGGACAGGGCGTGACTACGAGCAGTACTTC; CDR3aa: CAWGTGRDYEQYF; abundance: -; v_gene: TRBV30; j_gene: TRBJ2-7; d_gene: TRBD1
CDR3nt: TGTGCCAGCAGCCAAGATCCGGGGCGGGGGTGGGATGAGCAGTTCTTC; CDR3aa: CASSQDPGRGWDEQFF; abundance: -; v_gene: TRBV4-2; j_gene: TRBJ2-1; d_gene: TRBD2
CDR3nt: TGTGCCAGCAGACCATGGGGGGATCCCTACGAGCAGTACTTC; CDR3aa: CASRPWGDPYEQYF; abundance: -; v_gene: TRBV13; j_gene: TRBJ2-7; d_gene: -
CDR3nt: TGTGCCTGTATAACAGGGGGGCTCAATGAAAAACTGTTTTTT; CDR3aa: CACITGGLNEKLFF; abundance: once; v_gene: TRBV30; j_gene: TRBJ1-4; d_gene: TRBD1
CDR3nt: TGTGCCAGCAGTGAACTAGCGGGGGGCCGGAGGTACAATGAGCAGTTCTTC; CDR3aa: CASSELAGGRRYNEQFF; abundance: few; v_gene: TRBV6-1; j_gene: TRBJ2-1; d_gene: TRBD2
CDR3nt: TGTGCCAGCAGCGTAGGGGGACTAGCGGGGCTCCCGGCCGATACGCAGTATTTT; CDR3aa: CASSVGGLAGLPADTQYF; abundance: -; v_gene: TRBV9; j_gene: TRBJ2-3; d_gene: TRBD2
CDR3nt: TGCGCCAGCAGCCAAGTGCGGGGGGCAACTAATGAAAAACTGTTTTTT; CDR3aa: CASSQVRGATNEKLFF; abundance: -; v_gene: TRBV4-1; j_gene: TRBJ1-4; d_gene: -
CDR3nt: TGTGCCAGCATGGCAGGGCGAAACACCGGGGAGCTGTTTTTT; CDR3aa: CASMAGRNTGELFF; abundance: -; v_gene: TRBV9; j_gene: TRBJ2-2; d_gene: -
CDR3nt: TGTGCCAGTAGTATGGATGGGGGCCAAACCCCATATGGCTACACCTTC; CDR3aa: CASSMDGGQTPYGYTF; abundance: -; v_gene: TRBV19; j_gene: TRBJ1-2; d_gene: -
CDR3nt: TGTGCCAGCAGTTCTTTAGCGGGAACTGGGGAGACCCAGTACTTC; CDR3aa: CASSSLAGTGETQYF; abundance: -; v_gene: TRBV27; j_gene: TRBJ2-5; d_gene: TRBD2
CDR3nt: TGTGCCAGCAGCACCCGGGACAGGGGGGGGACTGAAGCTTTCTTT; CDR3aa: CASSTRDRGGTEAFF; abundance: -; v_gene: TRBV9; j_gene: TRBJ1-1; d_gene: TRBD1
CDR3nt: TGTGCCTGCACGTTCCGGGGTAACTATGGCTACACCTTC; CDR3aa: CACTFRGNYGYTF; abundance: -; v_gene: TRBV30; j_gene: TRBJ1-2; d_gene: -
CDR3nt: TGTGCCATCAGGGACAGTCTGAACACTGAAGCTTTCTTT; CDR3aa: CAIRDSLNTEAFF; abundance: -; v_gene: TRBV10-3; j_gene: TRBJ1-1; d_gene: -
CDR3nt: TGTGCCAGCACCCGGACAGGGAAATACGAGCAGTACTTC; CDR3aa: CASTRTGKYEQYF; abundance: -; v_gene: TRBV14; j_gene: TRBJ2-7; d_gene: TRBD1
CDR3nt: TGTGCCAGCAGCCAGCCCTTTTCCCGGGACTCCTACGAGCAGTACTTC; CDR3aa: CASSQPFSRDSYEQYF; abundance: once; v_gene: TRBV14; j_gene: TRBJ2-7; d_gene: -
CDR3nt: TGTGCCAGCAGCTTGGTAAGCGGGAGAGGTGATGAGCAGTTCTTC; CDR3aa: CASSLVSGRGDEQFF; abundance: -; v_gene: TRBV5-6; j_gene: TRBJ2-1; d_gene: TRBD2
CDR3nt: TGCGCCAGCAGCTTGAGAGGGAGCACAGATACGCAGTATTTT; CDR3aa: CASSLRGSTDTQYF; abundance: once; v_gene: TRBV5-1; j_gene: TRBJ2-3; d_gene: -
CDR3nt: TGCAGCGTTGAAGGGGGGGGACAGGGCCCACTTTCCTACAATGAGCAGTTCTTC; CDR3aa: CSVEGGGQGPLSYNEQFF; abundance: few; v_gene: TRBV29-1; j_gene: TRBJ2-1; d_gene: TRBD1
CDR3nt: TGCGCCAGTGGACTAGCGGGGGCAGATACGCAGTATTTT; CDR3aa: CASGLAGADTQYF; abundance: -; v_gene: TRBV5-1; j_gene: TRBJ2-3; d_gene: TRBD2
CDR3nt: TGTGCCAGCAGTGAAGGGCCATTCTACGAGCAGTACTTC; CDR3aa: CASSEGPFYEQYF; abundance: -; v_gene: TRBV2; j_gene: TRBJ2-7; d_gene: -
CDR3nt: TGTGCCAGCAGCTTGGTACAGGGAGCCGGGGAGCTGTTTTTT; CDR3aa: CASSLVQGAGELFF; abundance: once; v_gene: TRBV5-6; j_gene: TRBJ2-2; d_gene: -
CDR3nt: TGTGCCAGCAGTGAAGGACTGAGGAGATCACCCCTCCACTTT; CDR3aa: CASSEGLRRSPLHF; abundance: -; v_gene: TRBV2; j_gene: TRBJ1-6; d_gene: -
CDR3nt: TGTGCCACCAGCAGAGTCCTAAGCGGGAGAGTGGTGAATGAGCAGTTCTTC; CDR3aa: CATSRVLSGRVVNEQFF; abundance: -; v_gene: TRBV15; j_gene: TRBJ2-1; d_gene: TRBD2
CDR3nt: TGCAGCGTTTCGGGGGGAGGACAAGGTGGCTACACCTTC; CDR3aa: CSVSGGGQGGYTF; abundance: -; v_gene: TRBV29-1; j_gene: TRBJ1-2; d_gene: -
CDR3nt: TGTGCCAGCAGAGCCAGTGGGACTAGTGGATCCTACGAGCAGTACTTC; CDR3aa: CASRASGTSGSYEQYF; abundance: -; v_gene: TRBV7-9; j_gene: TRBJ2-7; d_gene: TRBD2
CDR3nt: TGTGCCAGCAGCGCGGACAGGGGCTATGGCTACACCTTC; CDR3aa: CASSADRGYGYTF; abundance: -; v_gene: TRBV13; j_gene: TRBJ1-2; d_gene: TRBD1
CDR3nt: TGTGCCAGCAGCCAGGCGGGTAGCAATCAGCCCCAGCATTTT; CDR3aa: CASSQAGSNQPQHF; abundance: -; v_gene: TRBV7-2; j_gene: TRBJ1-5; d_gene: -
CDR3nt: TGTGCCAGCAGCTTAACGGGGGCGGGGGGAACCTACGAGCAGTACTTC; CDR3aa: CASSLTGAGGTYEQYF; abundance: -; v_gene: TRBV7-3; j_gene: TRBJ2-7; d_gene: TRBD2
CDR3nt: TGTGCCAGCAGCTTCCCCGGGGGAATAGGGAAATTTTCGGACGAGCAGTACTTC; CDR3aa: CASSFPGGIGKFSDEQYF; abundance: -; v_gene: TRBV5-6; j_gene: TRBJ2-7; d_gene: -
CDR3nt: TGCAGCGTCGTCAGAGAGGATGGCTACACCTTC; CDR3aa: CSVVREDGYTF; abundance: -; v_gene: TRBV29-1; j_gene: TRBJ1-2; d_gene: -